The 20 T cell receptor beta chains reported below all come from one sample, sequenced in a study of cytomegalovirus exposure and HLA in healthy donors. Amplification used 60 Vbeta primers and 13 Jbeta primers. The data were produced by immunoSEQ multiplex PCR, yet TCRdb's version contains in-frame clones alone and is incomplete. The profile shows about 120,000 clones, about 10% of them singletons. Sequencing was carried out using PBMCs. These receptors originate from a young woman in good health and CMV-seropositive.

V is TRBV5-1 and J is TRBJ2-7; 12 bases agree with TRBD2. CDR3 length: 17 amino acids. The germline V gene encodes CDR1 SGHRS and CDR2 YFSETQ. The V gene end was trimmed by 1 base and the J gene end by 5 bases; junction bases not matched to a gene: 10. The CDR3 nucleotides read TGCGCCAGCAGCTTGACCAAGACTAGCGGGAGCCCCAACGAGCAGTACTTC. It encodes CASSLTKTSGSPNEQYF.

The DNA of the CDR3 is TGTGCCAGCAGCTCCCTTCCGGGACAGGGATATGGCTACACCTTC. This sequence encodes CASSSLPGQGYGYTF. The gene calls are TRBV7-6 and TRBJ1-2; 9 nucleotides line up with TRBD1. Germline V CDR1 and CDR2: SGHVS, FNYEAQ. J gave up 5 bases and V 4 bases, and 8 bases lay outside the gene matches. The CDR3 is 15 amino acids.

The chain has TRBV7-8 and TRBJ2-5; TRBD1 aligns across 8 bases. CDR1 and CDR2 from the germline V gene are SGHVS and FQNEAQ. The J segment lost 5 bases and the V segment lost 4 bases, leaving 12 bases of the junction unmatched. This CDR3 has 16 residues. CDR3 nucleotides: TGTGCCAGCAGCTCGGACGGACAGGGTGGGAGGGAGACCCAGTACTTC. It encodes CASSSDGQGGRETQYF.

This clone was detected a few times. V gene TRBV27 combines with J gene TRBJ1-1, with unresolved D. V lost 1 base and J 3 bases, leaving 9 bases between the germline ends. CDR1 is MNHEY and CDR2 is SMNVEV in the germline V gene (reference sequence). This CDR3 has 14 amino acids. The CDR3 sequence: CASSLYGVHTEAFF. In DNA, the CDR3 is TGTGCCAGCAGTTTATACGGGGTACACACTGAAGCTTTCTTT.

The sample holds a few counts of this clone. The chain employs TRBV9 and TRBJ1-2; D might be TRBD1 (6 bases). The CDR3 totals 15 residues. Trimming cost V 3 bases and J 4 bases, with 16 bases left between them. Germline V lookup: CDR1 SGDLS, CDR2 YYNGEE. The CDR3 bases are TGTGCCAGCAGCGCCGAGACAGGTGCCTTCTATGGCTACACCTTC. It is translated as CASSAETGAFYGYTF. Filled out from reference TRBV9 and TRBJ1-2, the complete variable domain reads DSGVTQTPKHLITATGQRVTLRCSPRSGDLSVYWYQQSLDQGLQFLIQYYNGEERAKGNILERFSAQQFPDLHSELNLSSLELGDSALYFCASSAETGAFYGYTFGSGTRLTVV.

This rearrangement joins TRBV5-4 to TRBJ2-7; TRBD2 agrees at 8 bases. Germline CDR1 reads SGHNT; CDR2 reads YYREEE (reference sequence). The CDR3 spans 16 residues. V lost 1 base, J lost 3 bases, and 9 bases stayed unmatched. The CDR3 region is CASSLRPREVGYEQYF. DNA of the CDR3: TGTGCCAGCAGCTTGCGACCGCGGGAGGTGGGCTACGAGCAGTACTTC.

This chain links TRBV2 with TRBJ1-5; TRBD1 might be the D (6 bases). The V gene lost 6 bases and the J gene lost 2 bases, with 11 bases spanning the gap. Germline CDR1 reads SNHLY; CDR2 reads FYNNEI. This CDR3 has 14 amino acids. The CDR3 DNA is TGTGCCAGCAGCTCACAGGGAGGCAATCAGCCCCAGCATTTT. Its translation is CASSSQGGNQPQHF.

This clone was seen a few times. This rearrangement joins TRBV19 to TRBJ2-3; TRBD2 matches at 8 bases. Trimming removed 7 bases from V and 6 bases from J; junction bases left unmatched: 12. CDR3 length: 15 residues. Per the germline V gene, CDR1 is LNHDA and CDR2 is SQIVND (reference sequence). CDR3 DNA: TGTGCCAGTATCCCTATGCGGGAGGTGGGTGATACGCAGTATTTT. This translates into CASIPMREVGDTQYF. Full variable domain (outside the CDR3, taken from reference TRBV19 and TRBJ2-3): DGGITQSPKYLFRKEGQNVTLSCEQNLNHDAMYWYRQDPGQGLRLIYYSQIVNDFQKGDIAEGYSVSREKKESFPLTVTSAQKNPTAFYLCASIPMREVGDTQYFGPGTRLTVL.

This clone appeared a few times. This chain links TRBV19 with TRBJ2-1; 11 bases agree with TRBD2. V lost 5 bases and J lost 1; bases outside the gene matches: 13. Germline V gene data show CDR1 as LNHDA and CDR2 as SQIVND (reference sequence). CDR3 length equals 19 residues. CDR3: CASSSPLLAGDGSYNEQFF. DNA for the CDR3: TGTGCCAGTAGTTCCCCCTTACTAGCGGGAGATGGGTCCTACAATGAGCAGTTCTTC.

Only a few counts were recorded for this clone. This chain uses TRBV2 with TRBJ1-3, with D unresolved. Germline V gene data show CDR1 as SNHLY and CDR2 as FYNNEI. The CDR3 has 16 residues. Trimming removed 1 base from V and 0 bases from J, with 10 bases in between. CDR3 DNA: TGTGCCAGCAGTGAAGAACATCCGTTCTCTGGAAACACCATATATTTT. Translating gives CASSEEHPFSGNTIYF. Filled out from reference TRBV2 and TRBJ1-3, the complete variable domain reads EPEVTQTPSHQVTQMGQEVILRCVPISNHLYFYWYRQILGQKVEFLVSFYNNEISEKSEIFDDQFSVERPDGSNFTLKIRSTKLEDSAMYFCASSEEHPFSGNTIYFGEGSWLTVV.

This chain's CDR3 is CASSLGYGQGYNEQYF. The CDR3 DNA reads TGTGCCAGCAGTTTAGGATACGGACAGGGATATAATGAGCAGTACTTC. This chain uses TRBV28 with TRBJ2-7; TRBD1 matches at 8 bases. The CDR3 sequence is 16 residues long. Germline trimming cut 2 bases from V and 7 bases from J; bases unmatched to any gene: 13. Germline CDR1 reads MDHEN; CDR2 reads SYDVKM.

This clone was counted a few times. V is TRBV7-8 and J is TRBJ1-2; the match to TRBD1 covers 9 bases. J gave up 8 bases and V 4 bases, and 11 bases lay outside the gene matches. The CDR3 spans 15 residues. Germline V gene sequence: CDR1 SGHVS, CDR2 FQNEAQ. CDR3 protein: CASSSFGQGIRGYTF. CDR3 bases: TGTGCCAGCAGCTCTTTTGGACAGGGGATACGAGGCTACACCTTC.

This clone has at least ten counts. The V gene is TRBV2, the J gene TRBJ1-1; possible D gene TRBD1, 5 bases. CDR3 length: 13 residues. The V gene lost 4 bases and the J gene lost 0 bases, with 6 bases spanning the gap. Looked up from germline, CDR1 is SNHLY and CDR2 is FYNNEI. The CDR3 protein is CASSGGMNTEAFF. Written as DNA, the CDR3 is TGTGCCAGCAGTGGGGGCATGAACACTGAAGCTTTCTTT.

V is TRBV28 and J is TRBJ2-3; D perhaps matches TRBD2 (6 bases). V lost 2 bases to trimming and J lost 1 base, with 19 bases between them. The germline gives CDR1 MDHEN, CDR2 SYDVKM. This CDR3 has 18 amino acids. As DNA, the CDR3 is TGTGCCAGCAGTTTAGACCCCCGGGACTCCGGGGGCACAGATACGCAGTATTTT. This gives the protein CASSLDPRDSGGTDTQYF.

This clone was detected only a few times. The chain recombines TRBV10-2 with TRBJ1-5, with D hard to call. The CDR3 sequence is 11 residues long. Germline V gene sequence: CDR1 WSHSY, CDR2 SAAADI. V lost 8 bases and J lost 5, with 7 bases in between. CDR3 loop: CASGHDQPQHF. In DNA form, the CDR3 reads TGCGCCAGCGGCCACGATCAGCCCCAGCATTTT.

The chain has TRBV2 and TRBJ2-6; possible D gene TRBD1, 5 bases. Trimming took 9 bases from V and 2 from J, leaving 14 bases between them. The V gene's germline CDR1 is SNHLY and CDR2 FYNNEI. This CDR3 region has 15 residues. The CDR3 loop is CARQVSSPGANVLTF. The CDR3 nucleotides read TGTGCCAGACAGGTCTCTTCTCCTGGGGCCAACGTCCTGACTTTC. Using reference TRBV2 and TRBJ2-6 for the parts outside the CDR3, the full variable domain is EPEVTQTPSHQVTQMGQEVILRCVPISNHLYFYWYRQILGQKVEFLVSFYNNEISEKSEIFDDQFSVERPDGSNFTLKIRSTKLEDSAMYFCARQVSSPGANVLTFGAGSRLTVL.

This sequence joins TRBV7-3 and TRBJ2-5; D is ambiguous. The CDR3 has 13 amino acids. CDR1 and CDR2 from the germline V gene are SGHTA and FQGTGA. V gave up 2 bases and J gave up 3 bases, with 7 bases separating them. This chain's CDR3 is CASSLWQEETQYF. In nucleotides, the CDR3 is TGTGCCAGCAGCTTATGGCAGGAAGAGACCCAGTACTTC.

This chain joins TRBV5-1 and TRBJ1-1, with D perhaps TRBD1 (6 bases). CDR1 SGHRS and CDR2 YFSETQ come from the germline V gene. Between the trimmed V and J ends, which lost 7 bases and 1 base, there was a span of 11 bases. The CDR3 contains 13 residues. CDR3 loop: CASWDNPNTEAFF. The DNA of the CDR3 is TGCGCCAGCTGGGACAACCCGAACACTGAAGCTTTCTTT.

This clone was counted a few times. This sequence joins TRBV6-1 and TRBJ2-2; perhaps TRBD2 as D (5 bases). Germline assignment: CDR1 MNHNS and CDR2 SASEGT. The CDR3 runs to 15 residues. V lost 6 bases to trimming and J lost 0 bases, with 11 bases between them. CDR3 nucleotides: TGTGCCAGCAGCCTTTCCGGGACGAACACCGGGGAGCTGTTTTTT. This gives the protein CASSLSGTNTGELFF.

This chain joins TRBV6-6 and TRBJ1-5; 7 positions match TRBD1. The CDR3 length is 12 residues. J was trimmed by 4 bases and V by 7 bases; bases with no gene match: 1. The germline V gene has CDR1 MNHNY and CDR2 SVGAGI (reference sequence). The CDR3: CASKTGNQPQHF. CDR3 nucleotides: TGTGCCAGCAAGACAGGGAATCAGCCCCAGCATTTT.